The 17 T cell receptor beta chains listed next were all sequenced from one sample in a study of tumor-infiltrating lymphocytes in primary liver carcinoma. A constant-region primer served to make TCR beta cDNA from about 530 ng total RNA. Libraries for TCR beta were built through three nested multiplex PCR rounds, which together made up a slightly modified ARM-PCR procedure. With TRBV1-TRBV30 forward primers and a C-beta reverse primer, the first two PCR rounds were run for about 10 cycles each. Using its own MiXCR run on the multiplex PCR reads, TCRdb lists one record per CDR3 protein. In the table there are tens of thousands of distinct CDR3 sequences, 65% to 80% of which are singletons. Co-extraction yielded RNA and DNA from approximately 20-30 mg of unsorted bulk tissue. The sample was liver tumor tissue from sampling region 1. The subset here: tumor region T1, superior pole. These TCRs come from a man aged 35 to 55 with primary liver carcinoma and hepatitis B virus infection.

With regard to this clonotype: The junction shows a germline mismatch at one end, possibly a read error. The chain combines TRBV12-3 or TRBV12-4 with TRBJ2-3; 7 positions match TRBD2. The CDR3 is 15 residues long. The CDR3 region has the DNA TGTGTCAGCACCCAGGTAGCGGGCGCCACAGATGCGCAGTATTTT. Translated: CVSTQVAGATDAQYF.

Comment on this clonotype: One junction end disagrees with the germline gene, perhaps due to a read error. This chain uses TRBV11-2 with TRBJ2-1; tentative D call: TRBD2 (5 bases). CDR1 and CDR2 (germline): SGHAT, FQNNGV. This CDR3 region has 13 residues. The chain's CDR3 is CGSSLSGYNEQSF. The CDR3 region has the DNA TGTGGCAGCAGCCTTTCGGGGTACAATGAGCAGTCCTTC.

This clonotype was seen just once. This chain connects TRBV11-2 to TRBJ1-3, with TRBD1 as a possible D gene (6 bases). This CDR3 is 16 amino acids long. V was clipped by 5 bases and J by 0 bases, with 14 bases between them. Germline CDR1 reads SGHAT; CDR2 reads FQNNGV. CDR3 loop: CASSQGQFGSGNTIYF. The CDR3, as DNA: TGTGCCAGCAGCCAAGGACAGTTCGGCTCTGGAAACACCATATATTTT.

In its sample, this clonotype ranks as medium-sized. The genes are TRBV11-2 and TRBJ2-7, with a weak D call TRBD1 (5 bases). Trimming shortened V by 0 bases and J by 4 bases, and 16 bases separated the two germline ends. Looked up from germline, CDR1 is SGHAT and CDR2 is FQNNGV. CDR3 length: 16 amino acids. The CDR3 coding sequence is TGTGCCAGCAGCTTAGATTGGGTTGGGGCAGGGTACGAGCAGTACTTC. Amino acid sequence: CASSLDWVGAGYEQYF.

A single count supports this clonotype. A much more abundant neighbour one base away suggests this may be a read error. CDR3 in amino acids: CASSERLAGYNEQLF. CDR3 sequence (DNA): TGTGCCAGCAGTGAAAGACTAGCGGGCTACAATGAGCAGCTCTTC. The rearrangement joins TRBV6-4 to TRBJ2-1; 10 bases fit TRBD2. Germline lookup yields CDR1 MRHNA and CDR2 SNTAGT. This CDR3 is 15 amino acids long.

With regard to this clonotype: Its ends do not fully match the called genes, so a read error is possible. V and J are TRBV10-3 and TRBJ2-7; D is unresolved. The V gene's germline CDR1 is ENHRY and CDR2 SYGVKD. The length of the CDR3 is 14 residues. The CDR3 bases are TGTGCCATCAGAGAGAGAGCAAGTGGTGACGAGCAGTATTTC. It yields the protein CAIRERASGDEQYF.

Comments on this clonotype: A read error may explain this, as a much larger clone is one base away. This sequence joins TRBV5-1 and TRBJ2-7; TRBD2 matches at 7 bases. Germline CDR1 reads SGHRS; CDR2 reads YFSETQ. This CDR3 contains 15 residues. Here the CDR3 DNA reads TGCGTCAGCAGCTTGGGGGGGGACTACTTCTACGAGCAGTACTTC. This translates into CVSSLGGDYFYEQYF.

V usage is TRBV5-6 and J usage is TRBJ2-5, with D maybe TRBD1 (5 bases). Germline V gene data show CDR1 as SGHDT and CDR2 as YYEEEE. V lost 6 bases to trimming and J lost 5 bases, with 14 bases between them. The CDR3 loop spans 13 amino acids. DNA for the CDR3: TGTGCCAGCAACATCGCAGGGCGGGAGACCCAGTACTTC. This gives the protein CASNIAGRETQYF. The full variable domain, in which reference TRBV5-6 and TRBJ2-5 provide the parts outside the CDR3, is DAGVTQSPTHLIKTRGQQVTLRCSPKSGHDTVSWYQQALGQGPQFIFQYYEEEERQRGNFPDRFSGHQFPNYSSELNVNALLLGDSALYLCASNIAGRETQYFGPGTRLLVL.

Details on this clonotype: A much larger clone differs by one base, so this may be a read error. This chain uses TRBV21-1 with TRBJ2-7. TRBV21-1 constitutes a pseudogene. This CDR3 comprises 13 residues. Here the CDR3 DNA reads TGTGCCAGCAAAACGTGGAGACCCTACGAGCAGTACTTC. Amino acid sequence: CASKTWRPYEQYF.

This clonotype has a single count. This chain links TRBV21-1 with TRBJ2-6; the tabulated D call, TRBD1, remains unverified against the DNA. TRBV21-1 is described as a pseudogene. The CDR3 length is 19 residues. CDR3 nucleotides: TGTGCCAGCAGATCTGAACGGGACAGGAACTTCTCTGGGGCCAACGTCCTGACTTTC. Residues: CASRSERDRNFSGANVLTF.

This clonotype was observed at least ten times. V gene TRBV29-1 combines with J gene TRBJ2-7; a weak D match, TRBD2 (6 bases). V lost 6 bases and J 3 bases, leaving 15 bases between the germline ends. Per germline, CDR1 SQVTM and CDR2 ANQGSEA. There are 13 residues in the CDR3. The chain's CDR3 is CSVGNGRGYEQYF. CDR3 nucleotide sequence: TGCAGCGTCGGTAACGGGAGAGGCTACGAGCAGTACTTC.

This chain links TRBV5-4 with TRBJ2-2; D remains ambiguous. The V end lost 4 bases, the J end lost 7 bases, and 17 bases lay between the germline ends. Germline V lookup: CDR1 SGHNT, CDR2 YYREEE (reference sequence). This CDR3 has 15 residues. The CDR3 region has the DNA TGTGCCAGCAGCCCTTTTAGCCGAGGCATCGGGGAGCTGTTTTTT. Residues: CASSPFSRGIGELFF.

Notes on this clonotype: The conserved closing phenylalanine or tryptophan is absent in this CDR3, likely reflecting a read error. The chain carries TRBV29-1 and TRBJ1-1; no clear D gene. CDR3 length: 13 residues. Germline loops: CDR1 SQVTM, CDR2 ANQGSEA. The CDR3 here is CNVGKGTNTEAFI. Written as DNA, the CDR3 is TGCAACGTTGGGAAGGGAACGAACACTGAAGCTTTCATT.

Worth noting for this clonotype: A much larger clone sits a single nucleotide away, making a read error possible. The CDR3 protein is CANSYTAGVSDTQYF. Written as DNA, the CDR3 is TGTGCCAACAGCTACACCGCGGGAGTGTCAGATACGCAGTATTTT. V gene TRBV7-9 combines with J gene TRBJ2-3; TRBD2 agrees at 7 bases. CDR1 is SEHNR, CDR2 FQNEAQ, per germline (reference sequence). The CDR3 extends over 15 amino acids.

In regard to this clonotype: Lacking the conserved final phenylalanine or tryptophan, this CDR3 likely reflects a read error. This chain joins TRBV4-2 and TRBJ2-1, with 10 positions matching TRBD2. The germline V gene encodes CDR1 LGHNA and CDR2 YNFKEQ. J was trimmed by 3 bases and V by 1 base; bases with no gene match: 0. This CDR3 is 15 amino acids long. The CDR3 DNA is TGTGCCAGCAGCCAAGGACTAGCGGGCTACAATGAGCAGTTCCTC. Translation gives CASSQGLAGYNEQFL.

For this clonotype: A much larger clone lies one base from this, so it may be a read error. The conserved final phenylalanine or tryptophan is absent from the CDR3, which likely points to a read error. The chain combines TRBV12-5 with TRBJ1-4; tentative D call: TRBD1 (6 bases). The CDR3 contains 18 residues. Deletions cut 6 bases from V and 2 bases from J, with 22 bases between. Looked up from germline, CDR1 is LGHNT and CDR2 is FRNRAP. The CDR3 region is CASGQPGHPRRTNEKLFS. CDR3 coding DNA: TGTGCTAGTGGCCAACCGGGACACCCGAGGCGGACTAATGAAAAACTGTTTTCT.

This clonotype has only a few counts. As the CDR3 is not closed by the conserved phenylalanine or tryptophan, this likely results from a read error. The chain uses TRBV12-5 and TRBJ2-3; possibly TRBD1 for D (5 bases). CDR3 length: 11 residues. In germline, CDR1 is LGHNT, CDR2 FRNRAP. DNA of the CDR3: TGTGCTAGTGGTTGGGGCGATACCCAGTATCTT. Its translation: CASGWGDTQYL.